These 26 T cell receptor beta chains share one sample of origin, sequenced in a study of T cells in Graves' hyperthyroidism and ophthalmopathy. Researchers amplified the TCR beta CDR3 regions from RNA transcripts. TCR CDR3 underwent first-round RT-PCR with the HTBI primer set. TCRdb called the multiplex PCR reads again in MiXCR, with one record for every CDR3 protein. The sample carries around 340,000 distinct CDR3 sequences, 15% to 20% recorded once. Source material: blood. Receptors originate from a woman in her thirties or forties with Graves' ophthalmopathy.

This clonotype was seen only a few times. The chain has TRBV5-1 and TRBJ1-3, with D maybe TRBD1 (5 bases). Looked up from germline, CDR1 is SGHRS and CDR2 is YFSETQ. Trimming cost V 6 bases and J 0 bases, with 13 bases left between them. The CDR3 has 15 amino acids. The CDR3 sequence: CASTRDLSSGNTIYF. The CDR3 coding sequence is TGCGCCAGCACTCGGGACCTGAGCTCTGGAAACACCATATATTTT.

This clonotype was seen at least ten times. V gene TRBV29-1 combines with J gene TRBJ1-3, with D hard to call. The germline V gene encodes CDR1 SQVTM and CDR2 ANQGSEA. V lost 7 bases to trimming and J lost 2 bases, with 12 bases between them. There are 13 residues in the CDR3. This chain's CDR3 is CSAFYGAGNTIYF. The CDR3 nucleotides are TGCAGCGCCTTCTACGGAGCTGGAAACACCATATATTTT.

This clonotype has ten or more counts. The rearrangement links TRBV7-2 to TRBJ1-5; 10 bases match TRBD1. This CDR3 contains 14 residues. The V and J ends lost 4 bases and 6 bases, in that order; junction bases with no gene match: 3. The germline CDR1 and CDR2 sequences are SGHTA and FQGNSA. The CDR3, as DNA: TGTGCCAGCAGCTACGACAGGGGGCCTCAGCCCCAGCATTTT. Amino acids: CASSYDRGPQPQHF.

Ten or more counts support this clonotype. The chain uses TRBV7-6 and TRBJ1-1, with a tentative D call TRBD1 (5 bases). Germline CDR1 reads SGHVS; CDR2 reads FNYEAQ. Trimming took off 6 bases at V and 5 bases at J, with 16 bases between the two ends. The length of the CDR3 is 14 residues. This CDR3 reads CASSSIRGGTEAFF. The CDR3 region has the DNA TGTGCCAGCAGTTCTATCCGCGGGGGAACTGAAGCTTTCTTT. The whole variable domain, remainder taken from reference TRBV7-6 and TRBJ1-1, is GAGVSQSPRYKVTKRGQDVALRCDPISGHVSLYWYRQALGQGPEFLTYFNYEAQQDKSGLPNDRFSAERPEGSISTLTIQRTEQRDSAMYRCASSSIRGGTEAFFGQGTRLTVV.

This clonotype was detected ten times or more. This rearrangement joins TRBV7-2 to TRBJ1-5; D remains ambiguous. In germline, CDR1 is SGHTA, CDR2 FQGNSA. The V and J ends lost 1 base and 10 bases respectively, with 11 bases between them. The CDR3 length is 13 residues. CDR3: CASSLVIEGPQHF. CDR3 in DNA: TGTGCCAGCAGCTTAGTGATCGAGGGCCCCCAGCATTTT. The whole variable domain, remainder taken from reference TRBV7-2 and TRBJ1-5, is GAGVSQSPSNKVTEKGKDVELRCDPISGHTALYWYRQSLGQGLEFLIYFQGNSAPDKSGLPSDRFSAERTGGSVSTLTIQRTQQEDSAVYLCASSLVIEGPQHFGDGTRLSIL.

This clonotype has more than one count but fewer than ten. The rearrangement links TRBV4-1 to TRBJ2-5; 7 bases are shared with TRBD2. Unmatched junction bases numbered 7, after V lost 4 bases and J lost 5 bases. There are 14 residues in the CDR3. The germline V gene encodes CDR1 MGHRA and CDR2 YSYEKL. The DNA for the CDR3 is TGCGCCAGCAGCCCGGTCTTCGGGGGGGAGACCCAGTACTTC. Translation: CASSPVFGGETQYF.

The sample holds many counts of this clonotype. CDR3 DNA: TGTGCCAGCAGTTACGGCCCTAGCGGGAGGATCTACGAGCAGTACTTC. Residues: CASSYGPSGRIYEQYF. The gene calls are TRBV6-5 and TRBJ2-7; 11 bases are a match to TRBD2. J was trimmed by 3 bases and V by 2 bases; bases with no gene match: 6. In germline, CDR1 is MNHEY, CDR2 SVGAGI. The CDR3 totals 16 residues.

This clonotype was detected many times. V gene TRBV19 combines with J gene TRBJ2-2; 10 bases agree with TRBD1. Unmatched junction bases numbered 3, after V lost 10 bases and J lost 1 base. The CDR3 runs to 14 residues. CDR1 and CDR2 from the germline V gene are LNHDA and SQIVND (reference sequence). DNA of the CDR3: TGTGCCACCAGGGACAGGGGGAACACCGGGGAGCTGTTTTTT. The encoded protein is CATRDRGNTGELFF.

This clonotype was found many times. This CDR3 is CASSSLGTRAIIFPYEQYF. The CDR3 bases are TGTGCCAGCAGTTCTCTCGGGACTAGGGCGATTATTTTCCCATACGAGCAGTACTTC. The chain employs TRBV27 and TRBJ2-7, with 8 positions matching TRBD2. V dropped 4 bases and J dropped 4; count of bases not matched to a gene: 21. The CDR3 has 19 amino acids. The germline CDR1 and CDR2 sequences are MNHEY and SMNVEV (reference sequence).

This clonotype was seen at least ten times. The rearrangement links TRBV2 to TRBJ1-1, with D maybe TRBD1 (6 bases). The V gene's germline CDR1 is SNHLY and CDR2 FYNNEI. This CDR3 is 14 amino acids long. Trimming took 5 bases from V and 1 from J, leaving 11 bases between them. Here the CDR3 reads CASSQGNKNTEAFF. In DNA form, the CDR3 reads TGTGCCAGCAGTCAGGGGAACAAGAACACTGAAGCTTTCTTT. Filled out from reference TRBV2 and TRBJ1-1, the complete variable domain reads EPEVTQTPSHQVTQMGQEVILRCVPISNHLYFYWYRQILGQKVEFLVSFYNNEISEKSEIFDDQFSVERPDGSNFTLKIRSTKLEDSAMYFCASSQGNKNTEAFFGQGTRLTVV.

This clonotype was detected ten times or more. The genes are TRBV27 and TRBJ2-2; D is ambiguous. V was trimmed by 3 bases and J by 2 bases, leaving 7 bases between them. The germline CDR1 and CDR2 sequences are MNHEY and SMNVEV (reference sequence). The CDR3 consists of 14 residues. CDR3 region: CASSFTENTGELFF. The CDR3 nucleotides are TGTGCCAGCAGTTTTACCGAAAACACCGGGGAGCTGTTTTTT.

This chain uses TRBV30 with TRBJ2-5; tentative D call: TRBD1 (6 bases). The CDR3 spans 15 residues. CDR1 and CDR2 from the germline V gene are GTSNPN and SVGIG (reference sequence). Deletions cut 1 base from V and 5 bases from J, with 17 bases between. DNA of the CDR3: TGTGCCTGGAGTGATGGGCTTGCAAGGGGGGAGACCCAGTACTTC. This encodes CAWSDGLARGETQYF.

This clonotype was recorded at least ten times. The rearrangement uses TRBV20-1 and TRBJ2-7; D could derive from TRBD1 or TRBD2 (5 bases each). Germline V gene lookup returns CDR1 DFQATT and CDR2 SNEGSKA (reference sequence). This CDR3 spans 13 amino acids. V lost 6 bases to trimming and J lost 0 bases, with 12 bases between them. DNA of the CDR3: TGCAGTGCCCGACCGGGGCACTCCTACGAGCAGTACTTC. Translating gives CSARPGHSYEQYF.

This clonotype was detected ten times or more. The J gene is TRBJ2-7, the V gene TRBV20-1; D unresolved. The CDR3 is 14 amino acids. Germline V gene sequence: CDR1 DFQATT, CDR2 SNEGSKA (reference sequence). The V and J ends lost 5 bases and 5 bases respectively, with 19 bases between them. The CDR3 sequence is CSARYSKRTNEQYF. CDR3 in DNA: TGCAGTGCTCGCTACTCAAAACGTACTAACGAGCAGTACTTC.

This clonotype has at least ten counts. J is TRBJ2-7 and V is TRBV20-1; D might be TRBD2 (6 bases). Germline assignment: CDR1 DFQATT and CDR2 SNEGSKA (reference sequence). Trimming removed 1 base at V and 3 bases at J, with 16 bases between. This CDR3 is 15 amino acids long. In nucleotides, the CDR3 is TGCAGTGCTAGAGGGGGAGGACACACGATCTACGAGCAGTACTTC. It yields the protein CSARGGGHTIYEQYF.

The chain carries TRBV12-3 or TRBV12-4 and TRBJ2-5; D is perhaps TRBD1 (5 bases). The CDR3 runs to 13 residues. V was trimmed by 7 bases and J by 1 base, leaving 10 bases between them. CDR3 DNA: TGTGCCAGCAAGCCGACAGTCCAAGAGACCCAGTACTTC. Its protein product is CASKPTVQETQYF.

This clonotype appeared many times. This chain joins TRBV11-1 and TRBJ1-1; 8 bases agree with TRBD1. This CDR3 is built from 16 residues. Germline V gene data show CDR1 as SGHAT and CDR2 as FQDESV (reference sequence). Trimming at V came to 1 base and at J to 1 base, leaving 5 bases not matched to a gene. The CDR3 DNA is TGTGCCAGCAGCTTAGATCTCGACAGGGGGAACACTGAAGCTTTCTTT. Translation gives CASSLDLDRGNTEAFF.

This clonotype was found many times. The chain carries TRBV15 and TRBJ2-7, with TRBD1 matching over 9 bases. The germline V gene encodes CDR1 LNHNV and CDR2 YYDKDF (reference sequence). Germline trimming cut 5 bases from V and 1 base from J; bases unmatched to any gene: 6. The CDR3 covers 15 residues. CDR3 DNA sequence: TGTGCCACCAGCCAGGGACAGGGACGTTCCTACGAGCAGTACTTC. Protein product: CATSQGQGRSYEQYF.

This clonotype appeared many times. This chain links TRBV11-2 with TRBJ2-5; 14 nucleotides align to TRBD2. Germline V lookup: CDR1 SGHAT, CDR2 FQNNGV. The CDR3 is 18 residues long. Trimming removed 4 bases from V and 2 bases from J; junction bases left unmatched: 9. CDR3 amino acids: CASSYQTSGRGAQETQYF. As DNA, the CDR3 is TGTGCCAGCAGCTATCAGACTAGCGGGAGGGGGGCTCAAGAGACCCAGTACTTC.

The sample holds many counts of this clonotype. V gene TRBV20-1 combines with J gene TRBJ2-7, with 8 positions matching TRBD2. This CDR3 comprises 14 residues. Germline V gene sequence: CDR1 DFQATT, CDR2 SNEGSKA (reference sequence). V lost 6 bases to trimming and J lost 0 bases; unmatched junction nucleotides: 7. The CDR3 is CSAREGPGSYEQYF. CDR3 DNA sequence: TGCAGTGCACGGGAGGGCCCCGGCTCCTACGAGCAGTACTTC.

This clonotype showed up just a few times. The chain employs TRBV4-1 and TRBJ2-1, with 7 bases identical to TRBD2. V lost 4 bases, J lost 7 bases, and 10 bases stayed unmatched. The CDR3 runs to 15 residues. Germline loops: CDR1 MGHRA, CDR2 YSYEKL. CDR3 bases: TGCGCCAGCAGCCGAATCCTAGCGGATGGGAATGAGCAGTTCTTC. This sequence encodes CASSRILADGNEQFF.

This clonotype was seen repeatedly, ten times or more. V and J are TRBV7-6 and TRBJ2-2; D is possibly TRBD2 (6 bases). V lost 3 bases to trimming and J lost 3 bases, with 11 bases between them. The CDR3 sequence is 15 residues long. Per germline, CDR1 SGHVS and CDR2 FNYEAQ. CDR3 bases: TGTGCCAGCAGCTTGGGACTCCGAGACACCGGGGAGCTGTTTTTT. Protein sequence: CASSLGLRDTGELFF.

This clonotype was observed many times. The chain links TRBV6-2 or TRBV6-3 to TRBJ1-5; D is unresolved. The length of the CDR3 is 13 residues. V shed 6 bases and J shed 6 bases, with 12 bases lying between them. Germline lookup yields CDR1 MNHEY and CDR2 SVGEGT. The CDR3 sequence is CASSRTSGQPQHF. The CDR3 DNA sequence: TGTGCCAGCAGCCGGACCAGCGGTCAGCCCCAGCATTTT.

This clonotype was counted many times. V and J are TRBV7-2 and TRBJ2-7, with 7 bases matching TRBD2. Germline CDR1 and CDR2: SGHTA and FQGNSA. The J segment lost 3 bases and the V segment lost 3 bases, leaving 5 bases of the junction unmatched. This CDR3 is built from 14 residues. The CDR3 DNA sequence: TGTGCCAGCAGCTTTGGACTAGGCTACTACGAGCAGTACTTC. Amino acid sequence: CASSFGLGYYEQYF.

This clonotype was observed many times. The chain is built from TRBV10-2 and TRBJ1-5; 8 bases fit TRBD1. This CDR3 region has 15 residues. The V gene end was trimmed by 3 bases and the J gene end by 2 bases; junction bases not matched to a gene: 3. CDR1 is WSHSY, CDR2 SAAADI, per germline. DNA of the CDR3: TGCGCCAGCAGTGATTCGACAGGGGGCAATCAGCCCCAGCATTTT. Translating gives CASSDSTGGNQPQHF.

This clonotype was recorded many times. The rearrangement uses TRBV28 and TRBJ2-7, with TRBD2 matching over 14 bases. V trimming: 4 bases; J trimming: 5 bases; junction bases outside the gene matches: 10. Germline CDR1 is MDHEN and CDR2 is SYDVKM. The CDR3 contains 17 residues. The CDR3, as DNA: TGTGCCAGCAGTTCACACACGGGACTAGCGGGAGTGAACGAGCAGTACTTC. This translates into CASSSHTGLAGVNEQYF.